This TCR beta chain was captured in a study of OX40 agonist ivuxolimab in advanced cancers. The wider study: Administration of intravenous ivuxolimab to patients occurred every 2 weeks at 0.01 to 10 mg/kg.

CDR3 length equals 14 residues. Trimming cost V 1 base and J 1 base, with 8 bases left between them. Germline-derived CDR1 and CDR2 are SGHRS and YFSETQ. This clone was seen only a few times. Its matching antigen is unknown. Study-wide results and caveats: Some patients who did not respond also had low normalized T-cell clonal expansion.

Libraries were prepared by immunoSEQ multiplex PCR; TCRdb keeps only in-frame clonotypes and omits some of them. This sample yields approximately 11,000 clones, of which 86% are seen a single time; roughly 30% belongs to the top ten. Sequencing was performed on CD4+ or CD8+ T cells sorted from blood, taken in a trial of the OX40 agonist ivuxolimab. The J gene is TRBJ1-1, the V gene TRBV5-1; D unresolved. The source of this sequence is an adult with an advanced solid tumor such as melanoma, head and neck, liver or kidney cancer. The CDR3 DNA reads TGCGCCAGCAGCTTGAGTCCGGGGAACACTGAAGCTTTCTTT. This codes for CASSLSPGNTEAFF. Combining the CDR3 with reference TRBV5-1 and TRBJ1-1 gives the whole variable domain KAGVTQTPRYLIKTRGQQVTLSCSPISGHRSVSWYQQTPGQGLQFLFEYFSETQRNKGNFPGRFSGRQFSNSRSEMNVSTLELGDSALYLCASSLSPGNTEAFFGQGTRLTVV.